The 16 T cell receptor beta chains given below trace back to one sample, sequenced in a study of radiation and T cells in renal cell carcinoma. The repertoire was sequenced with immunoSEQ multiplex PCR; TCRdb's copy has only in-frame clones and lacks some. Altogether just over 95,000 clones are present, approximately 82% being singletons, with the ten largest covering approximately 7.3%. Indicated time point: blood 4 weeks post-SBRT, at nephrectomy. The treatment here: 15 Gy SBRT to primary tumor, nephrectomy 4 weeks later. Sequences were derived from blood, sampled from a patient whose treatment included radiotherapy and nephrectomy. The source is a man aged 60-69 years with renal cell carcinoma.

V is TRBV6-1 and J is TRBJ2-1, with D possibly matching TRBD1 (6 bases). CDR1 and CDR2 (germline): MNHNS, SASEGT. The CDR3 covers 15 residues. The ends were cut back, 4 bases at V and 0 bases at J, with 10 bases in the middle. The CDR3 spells CASSGDTSSYNEQFF. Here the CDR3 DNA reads TGTGCCAGCAGTGGGGACACCAGCTCCTACAATGAGCAGTTCTTC.

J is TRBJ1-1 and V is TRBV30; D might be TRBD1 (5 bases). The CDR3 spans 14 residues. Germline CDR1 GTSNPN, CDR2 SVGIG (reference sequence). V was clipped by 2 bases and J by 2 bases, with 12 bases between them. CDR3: CAWSPPGLNTEAFF. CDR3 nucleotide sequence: TGTGCCTGGAGTCCCCCAGGGCTTAACACTGAAGCTTTCTTT.

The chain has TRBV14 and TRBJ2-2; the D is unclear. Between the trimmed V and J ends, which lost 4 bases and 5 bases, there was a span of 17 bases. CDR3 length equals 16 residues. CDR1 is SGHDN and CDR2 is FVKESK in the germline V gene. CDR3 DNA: TGTGCCAGCAGCCCCCTTTCGCTTTTGGGTACCGGGGAGCTGTTTTTT. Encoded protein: CASSPLSLLGTGELFF. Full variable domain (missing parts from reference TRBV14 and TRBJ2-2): EAGVTQFPSHSVIEKGQTVTLRCDPISGHDNLYWYRRVMGKEIKFLLHFVKESKQDESGMPNNRFLAERTGGTYSTLKVQPAELEDSGVYFCASSPLSLLGTGELFFGEGSRLTVL.

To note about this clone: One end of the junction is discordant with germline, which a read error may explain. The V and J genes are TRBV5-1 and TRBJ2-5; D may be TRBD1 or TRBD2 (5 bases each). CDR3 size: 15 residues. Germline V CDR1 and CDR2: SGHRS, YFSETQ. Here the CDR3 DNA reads TGCGCCAGCAGCTTGGAGGGGAGAGGCCAAGGGACCCAGTACTTC. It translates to CASSLEGRGQGTQYF. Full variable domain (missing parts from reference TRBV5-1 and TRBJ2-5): KAGVTQTPRYLIKTRGQQVTLSCSPISGHRSVSWYQQTPGQGLQFLFEYFSETQRNKGNFPGRFSGRQFSNSRSEMNVSTLELGDSALYLCASSLEGRGQGTQYFGPGTRLLVL.

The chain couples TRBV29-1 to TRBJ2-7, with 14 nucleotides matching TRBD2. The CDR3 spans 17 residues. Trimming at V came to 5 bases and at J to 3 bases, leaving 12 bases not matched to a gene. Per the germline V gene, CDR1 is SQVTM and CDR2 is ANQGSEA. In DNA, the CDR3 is TGCAGCGTTAAAGGGGAGACTAGCGGGAGGGAGCGCTACGAGCAGTACTTC. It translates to CSVKGETSGRERYEQYF.

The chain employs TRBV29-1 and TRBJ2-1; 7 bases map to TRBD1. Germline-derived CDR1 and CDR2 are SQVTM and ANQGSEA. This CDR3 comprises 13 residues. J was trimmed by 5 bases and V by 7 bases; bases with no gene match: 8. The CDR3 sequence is CSADRELDNEQFF. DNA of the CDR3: TGCAGCGCCGACAGGGAACTCGACAATGAGCAGTTCTTC.

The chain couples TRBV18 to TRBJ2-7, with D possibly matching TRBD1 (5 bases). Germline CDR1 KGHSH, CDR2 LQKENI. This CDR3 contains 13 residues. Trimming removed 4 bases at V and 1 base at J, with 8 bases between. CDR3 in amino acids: CASSLQGSYEQYF. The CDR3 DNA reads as TGTGCCAGCTCACTTCAGGGTTCCTACGAGCAGTACTTC.

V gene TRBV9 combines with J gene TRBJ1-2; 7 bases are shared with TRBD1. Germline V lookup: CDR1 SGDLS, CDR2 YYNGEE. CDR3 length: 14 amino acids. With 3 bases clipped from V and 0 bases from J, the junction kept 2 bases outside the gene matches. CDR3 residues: CASSARGTNYGYTF. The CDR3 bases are TGTGCCAGCAGCGCCAGGGGGACTAACTATGGCTACACCTTC.

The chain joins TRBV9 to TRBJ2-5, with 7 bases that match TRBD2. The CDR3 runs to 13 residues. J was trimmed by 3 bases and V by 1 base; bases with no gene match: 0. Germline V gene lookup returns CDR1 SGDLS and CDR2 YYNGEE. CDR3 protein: CASSVRGEETQYF. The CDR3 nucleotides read TGTGCCAGCAGCGTACGGGGGGAAGAGACCCAGTACTTC.

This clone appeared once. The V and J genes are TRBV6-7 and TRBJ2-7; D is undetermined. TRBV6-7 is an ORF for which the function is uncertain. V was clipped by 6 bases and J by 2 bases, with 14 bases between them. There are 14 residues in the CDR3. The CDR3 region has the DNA TGTGCCAGCAGAACCGGGTCCCCCGCCTACGAGCAGTACTTC. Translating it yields CASRTGSPAYEQYF.

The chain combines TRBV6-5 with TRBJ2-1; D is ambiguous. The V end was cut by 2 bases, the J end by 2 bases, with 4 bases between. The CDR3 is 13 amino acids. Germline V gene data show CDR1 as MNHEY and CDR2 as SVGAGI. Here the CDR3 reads CASSYGTYNEQFF. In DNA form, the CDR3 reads TGTGCCAGCAGTTACGGGACCTACAATGAGCAGTTCTTC.

Written as DNA, the CDR3 is TGTGCCAGCTCCCCCCCCGGGACAACTAATGAAAAACTGTTTTTT. As protein: CASSPPGTTNEKLFF. The V call is TRBV28, the J call TRBJ1-4, with unresolved D. CDR1 is MDHEN, CDR2 SYDVKM, per germline. The V gene lost 8 bases and the J gene lost 0 bases, with 13 bases spanning the gap. The CDR3 is 15 amino acids.

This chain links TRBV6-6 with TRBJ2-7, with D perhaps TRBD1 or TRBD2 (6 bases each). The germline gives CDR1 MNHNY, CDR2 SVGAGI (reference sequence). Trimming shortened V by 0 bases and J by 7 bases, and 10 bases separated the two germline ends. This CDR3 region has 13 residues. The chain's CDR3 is CASSYSGGLEQYF. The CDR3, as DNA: TGTGCCAGCAGTTACTCTGGGGGGCTGGAGCAGTACTTC.

The CDR3 sequence is CASSSRAGLYEQYF. Written as DNA, the CDR3 is TGTGCCAGCAGCTCTCGAGCGGGTCTCTACGAGCAGTACTTC. This chain links TRBV7-2 with TRBJ2-7; weak D call: TRBD2 (6 bases). V lost 4 bases, J lost 3 bases, and 13 bases lay in between. CDR1 and CDR2 (germline): SGHTA, FQGNSA. CDR3 size: 14 residues.

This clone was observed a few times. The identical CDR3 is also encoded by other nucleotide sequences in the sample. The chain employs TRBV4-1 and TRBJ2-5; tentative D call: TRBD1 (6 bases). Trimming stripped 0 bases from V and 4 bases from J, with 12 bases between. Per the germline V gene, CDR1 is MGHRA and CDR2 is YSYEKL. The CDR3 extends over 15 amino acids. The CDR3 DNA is TGCGCCAGCAGCCAAGATCTTCGAGGGGGAGAGACCCAGTACTTC. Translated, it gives CASSQDLRGGETQYF.

The CDR3 nucleotides are TGTGCCAGCAGTTTATACGGCACCAACTATGGCTACACCTTC. Its protein product is CASSLYGTNYGYTF. This chain connects TRBV27 to TRBJ1-2; D gene uncertain. V was pared by 1 base and J by 2 bases, with 8 bases between. The CDR3 consists of 14 residues. Germline assignment: CDR1 MNHEY and CDR2 SMNVEV (reference sequence).